This TCR beta chain was sequenced in a study of T cells expressing NK-cell markers. Generation of TCR beta cDNA was performed by 5'RACE template switching incorporating UMIs. Reanalyzing the 5' RACE reads, TCRdb keeps one entry per CDR3 protein, without DNA. The specimen's table records over 13,000 distinct CDR3 sequences. Notes on this clonotype: Antigen: not known.

Overall study results and limits: These clonotypes also led the CD3+CD56-NKG2C+ fraction in a handful of donors.

This CDR3 spans 14 amino acids. Germline CDR1 reads KGHSH; CDR2 reads LQKENI. The rearrangement links TRBV18 to TRBJ2-1. The sequencing sample was made of blood T cells: a sorted CD56 or NKG2C T cell subset, CD4+ or CD8+ T cells, or bulk PBMC T cells (not recorded which). This receptor was identified in a man aged 18-69 years in good health. The CDR3 reads CASSPFTDDNEQFF.